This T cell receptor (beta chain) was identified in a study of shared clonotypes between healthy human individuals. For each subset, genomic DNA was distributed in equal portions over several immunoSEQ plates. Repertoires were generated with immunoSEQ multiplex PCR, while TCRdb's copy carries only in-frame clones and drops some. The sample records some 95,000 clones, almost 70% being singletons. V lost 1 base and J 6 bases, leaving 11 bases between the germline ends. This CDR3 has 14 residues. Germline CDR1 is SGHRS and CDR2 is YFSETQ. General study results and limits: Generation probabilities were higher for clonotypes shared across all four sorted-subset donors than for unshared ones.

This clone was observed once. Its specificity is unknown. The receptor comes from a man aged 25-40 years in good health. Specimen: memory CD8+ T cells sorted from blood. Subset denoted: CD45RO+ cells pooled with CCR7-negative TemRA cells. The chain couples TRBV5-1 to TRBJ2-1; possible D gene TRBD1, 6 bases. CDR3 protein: CASSLWGPGNEQFF. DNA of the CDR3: TGCGCCAGCAGCTTGTGGGGGCCGGGCAATGAGCAGTTCTTC.